These T cell receptor beta chains were read from a single sample in a study of CD8 T cells in Susac syndrome. MiXCR was run by TCRdb on the immunoSEQ multiplex PCR reads, yielding one entry per CDR3 protein. Of around 140,000 distinct CDR3 sequences in the sample, just under 95% were seen once. Specimen: CD4+ T cells from PBMCs. These receptors all stem from a human donor with Susac syndrome. The conserved cysteine and the conserved F or W are not part of the CDR3 here. Fields, in order: V gene, CDR3 protein.

TRBV20-1	SAAGNTEAF
TRBV15	ATSRDRLRGNTEAF
TRBV5-1	ASSLVQREETQY
TRBV12-3/TRBV12-4	ASRRGQGHTEAF
TRBV24-1	ATSDFRVGVNTEAF
TRBV9	ASSALGDRTEAF
TRBV27	ASRRQGSTGNTIY
TRBV7-9	ASSEQQGQPQH
TRBV9	ASSVDRGKCT
TRBV30	AWSVKLSGYEQY
TRBV29-1	SVSGSTYGYT
TRBV7-3	ASRLHAGEVYEQF
TRBV15	ATSSSLGTDTQY
TRBV5-1	ASSLAVGADTQY
TRBV24-1	ATSDLISGQETQY
TRBV28	ATVDRGYGYT
TRBV6-5	ASSILGQAF
TRBV7-9	ASSFDGLSGAF
TRBV2	ASSDSGLYQPQH
TRBV29-1	SGDRGNTEAF
TRBV29-1	SVGPTGAQY
TRBV20-1	SASRSVPNTGELF
TRBV3-1	ASSQERLPATQQF
TRBV7-2	ASSLALTPETQY
TRBV20-1	STAGGTDTQY
TRBV3-1	ASSQARTGFGDEQY
TRBV5-1	ASREGPLSTDTQY
TRBV20-1	SARDAVGNQPQH
TRBV28	ASSSRIVDQPQH
TRBV7-2	ASRSGLAGYEQY
TRBV20-1	SATATKRDTQY
TRBV20-1	SASDRDGAF
TRBV10-2	ASGGLETQY
TRBV4-3	ASSQVAGDTGELF
TRBV12-3/TRBV12-4	ASSPLAGWSGYT
TRBV6-6	ASREGLAGGYNEQF
TRBV20-1	SATTSGGSYEQY
TRBV20-1	SARDFGQGDYEQN
TRBV25-1	ASSGRDRGTYEQY
TRBV30	AWTDTVGEQGNTEAF
TRBV30	AWTAPARPRYGYT
TRBV20-1	SAAPIPDTQY
TRBV6-6	ASSQTGSTEAF
TRBV6-1	ASRPNSGGAVNEQF
TRBV5-1	ASSPGQGEAKTQY
TRBV20-1	SALDRGSGNTIY